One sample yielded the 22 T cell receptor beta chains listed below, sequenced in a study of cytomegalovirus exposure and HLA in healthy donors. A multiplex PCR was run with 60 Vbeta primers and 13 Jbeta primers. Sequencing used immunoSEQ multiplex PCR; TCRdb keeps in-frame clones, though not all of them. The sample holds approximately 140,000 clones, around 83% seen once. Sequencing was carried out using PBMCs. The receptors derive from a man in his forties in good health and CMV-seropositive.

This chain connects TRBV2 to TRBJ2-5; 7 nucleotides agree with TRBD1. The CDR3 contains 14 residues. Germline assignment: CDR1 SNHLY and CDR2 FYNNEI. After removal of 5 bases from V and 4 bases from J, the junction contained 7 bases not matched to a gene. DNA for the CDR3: TGTGCCAGCAGTCAACGTGGGGACAGAGAGACCCAGTACTTC. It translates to CASSQRGDRETQYF.

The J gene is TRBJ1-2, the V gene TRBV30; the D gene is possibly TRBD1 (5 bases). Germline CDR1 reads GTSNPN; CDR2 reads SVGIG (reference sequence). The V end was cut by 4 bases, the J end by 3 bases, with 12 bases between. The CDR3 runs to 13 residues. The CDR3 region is CAWKEGGDYGYTF. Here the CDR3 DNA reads TGTGCCTGGAAGGAGGGAGGGGACTATGGCTACACCTTC.

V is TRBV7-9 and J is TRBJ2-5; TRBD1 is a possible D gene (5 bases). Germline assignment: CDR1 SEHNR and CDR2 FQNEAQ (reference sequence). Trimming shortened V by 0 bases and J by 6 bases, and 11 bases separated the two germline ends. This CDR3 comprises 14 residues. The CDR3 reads CASSLAQGVKTQYF. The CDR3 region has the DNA TGTGCCAGCAGCTTAGCGCAAGGGGTCAAGACCCAGTACTTC.

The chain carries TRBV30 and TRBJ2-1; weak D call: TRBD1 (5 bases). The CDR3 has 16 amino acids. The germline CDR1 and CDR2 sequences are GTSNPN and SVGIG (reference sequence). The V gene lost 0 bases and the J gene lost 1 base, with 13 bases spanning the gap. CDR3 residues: CAWSVPGHVSYNEQFF. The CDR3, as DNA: TGTGCCTGGAGTGTACCCGGACATGTTTCCTACAATGAGCAGTTCTTC.

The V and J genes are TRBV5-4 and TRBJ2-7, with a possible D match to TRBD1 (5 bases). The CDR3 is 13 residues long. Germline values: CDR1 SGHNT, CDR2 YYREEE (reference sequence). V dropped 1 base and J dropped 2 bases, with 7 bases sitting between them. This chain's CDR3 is CASSLTGAYEQYF. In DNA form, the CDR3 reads TGTGCCAGCAGCTTGACAGGAGCCTACGAGCAGTACTTC.

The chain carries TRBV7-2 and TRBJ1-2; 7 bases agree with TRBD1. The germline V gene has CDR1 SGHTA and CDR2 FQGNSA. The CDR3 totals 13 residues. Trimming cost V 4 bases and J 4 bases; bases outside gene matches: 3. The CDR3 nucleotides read TGTGCCAGCAGCTCGGACAGGCGCTATGGCTACACCTTC. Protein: CASSSDRRYGYTF.

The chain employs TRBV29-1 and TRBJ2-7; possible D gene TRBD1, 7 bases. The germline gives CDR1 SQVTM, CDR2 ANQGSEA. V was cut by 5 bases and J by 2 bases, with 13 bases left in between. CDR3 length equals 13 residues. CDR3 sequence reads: CSVRQGGAYEQYF. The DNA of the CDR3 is TGCAGCGTTAGGCAGGGGGGCGCCTACGAGCAGTACTTC.

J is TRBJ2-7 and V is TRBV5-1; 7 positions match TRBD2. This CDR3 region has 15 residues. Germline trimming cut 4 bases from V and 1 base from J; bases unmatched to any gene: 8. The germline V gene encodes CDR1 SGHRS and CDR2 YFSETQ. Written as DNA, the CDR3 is TGCGCCAGCAGCCCGCAGCGAGCGGGATCCTACGAGCAGTACTTC. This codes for CASSPQRAGSYEQYF.

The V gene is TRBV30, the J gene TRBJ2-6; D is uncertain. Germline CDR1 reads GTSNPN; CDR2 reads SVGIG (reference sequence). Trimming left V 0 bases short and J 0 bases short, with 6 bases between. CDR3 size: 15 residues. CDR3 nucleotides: TGTGCCTGGAGTGTTGAGAGCTCTGGGGCCAACGTCCTGACTTTC. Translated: CAWSVESSGANVLTF.

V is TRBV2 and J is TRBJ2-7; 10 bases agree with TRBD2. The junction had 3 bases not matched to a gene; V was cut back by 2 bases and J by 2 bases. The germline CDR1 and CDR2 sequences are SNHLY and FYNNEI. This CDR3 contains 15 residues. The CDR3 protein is CASSETSGEAYEQYF. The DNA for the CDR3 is TGTGCCAGCAGTGAAACTAGCGGGGAAGCCTACGAGCAGTACTTC.

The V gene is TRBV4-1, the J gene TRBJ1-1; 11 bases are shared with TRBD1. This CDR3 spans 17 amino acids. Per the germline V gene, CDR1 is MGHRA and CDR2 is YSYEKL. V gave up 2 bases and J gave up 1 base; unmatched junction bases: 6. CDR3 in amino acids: CASSQWTGGRRNTEAFF. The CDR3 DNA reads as TGCGCCAGCAGCCAATGGACAGGGGGCCGGAGGAACACTGAAGCTTTCTTT.

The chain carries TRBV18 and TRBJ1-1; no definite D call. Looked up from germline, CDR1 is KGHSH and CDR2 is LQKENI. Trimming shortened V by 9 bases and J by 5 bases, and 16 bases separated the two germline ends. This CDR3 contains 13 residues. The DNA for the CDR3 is TGTGCCAGTAGGGAGAACGAACAGACTGAAGCTTTCTTT. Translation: CASRENEQTEAFF. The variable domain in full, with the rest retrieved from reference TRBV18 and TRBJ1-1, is NAGVMQNPRHLVRRRGQEARLRCSPMKGHSHVYWYRQLPEEGLKFMVYLQKENIIDESGMPKERFSAEFPKEGPSILRIQQVVRGDSAAYFCASRENEQTEAFFGQGTRLTVV.

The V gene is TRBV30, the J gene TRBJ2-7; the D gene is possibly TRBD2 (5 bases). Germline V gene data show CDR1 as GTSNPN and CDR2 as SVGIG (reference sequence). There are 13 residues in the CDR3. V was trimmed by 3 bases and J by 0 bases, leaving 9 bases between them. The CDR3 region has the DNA TGTGCCTGGAGGTCCGGGAACTCCTACGAGCAGTACTTC. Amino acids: CAWRSGNSYEQYF.

CDR3: CASSVGGYENYEQYF. CDR3 DNA: TGTGCCAGCAGCGTAGGTGGGTATGAGAACTACGAGCAGTACTTC. V usage is TRBV9 and J usage is TRBJ2-5; D uncertain. Near its end, the DNA agrees better with TRBJ2-7, so the J call may be wrong. The CDR3 is 15 residues long. Germline V gene sequence: CDR1 SGDLS, CDR2 YYNGEE.

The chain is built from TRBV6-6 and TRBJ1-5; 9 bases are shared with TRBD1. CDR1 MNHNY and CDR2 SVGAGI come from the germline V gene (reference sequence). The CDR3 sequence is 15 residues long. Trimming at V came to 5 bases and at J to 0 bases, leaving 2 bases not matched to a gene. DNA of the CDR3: TGTGCCAGCAGTCAGGACAGGGGTAGCAATCAGCCCCAGCATTTT. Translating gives CASSQDRGSNQPQHF.

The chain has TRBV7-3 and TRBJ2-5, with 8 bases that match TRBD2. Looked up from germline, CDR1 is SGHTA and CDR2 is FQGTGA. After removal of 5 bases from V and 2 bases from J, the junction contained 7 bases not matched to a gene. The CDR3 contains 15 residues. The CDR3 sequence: CASSATGGGQETQYF. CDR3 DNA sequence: TGTGCCAGCAGCGCCACCGGGGGGGGACAAGAGACCCAGTACTTC.

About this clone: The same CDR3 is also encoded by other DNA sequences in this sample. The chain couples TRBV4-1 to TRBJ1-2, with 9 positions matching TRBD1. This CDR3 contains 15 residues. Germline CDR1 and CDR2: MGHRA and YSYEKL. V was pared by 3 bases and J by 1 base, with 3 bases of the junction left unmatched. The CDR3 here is CASSHGTGSNYGYTF. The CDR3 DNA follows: TGCGCCAGCAGCCATGGGACAGGGAGTAACTATGGCTACACCTTC.

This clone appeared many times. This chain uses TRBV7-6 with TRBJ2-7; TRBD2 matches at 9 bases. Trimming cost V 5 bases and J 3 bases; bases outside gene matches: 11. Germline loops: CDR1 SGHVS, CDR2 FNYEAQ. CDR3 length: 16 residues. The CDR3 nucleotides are TGTGCCAGCAGCCCTACGGAGCTAGCGGGACTCTACGAGCAGTACTTC. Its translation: CASSPTELAGLYEQYF.

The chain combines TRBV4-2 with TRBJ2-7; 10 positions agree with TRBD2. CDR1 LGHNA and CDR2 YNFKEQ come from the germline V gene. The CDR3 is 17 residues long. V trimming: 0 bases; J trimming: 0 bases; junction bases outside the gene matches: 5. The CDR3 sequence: CASSQDVRTSGSYEQYF. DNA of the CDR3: TGTGCCAGCAGCCAAGACGTCAGGACTAGCGGCTCCTACGAGCAGTACTTC.

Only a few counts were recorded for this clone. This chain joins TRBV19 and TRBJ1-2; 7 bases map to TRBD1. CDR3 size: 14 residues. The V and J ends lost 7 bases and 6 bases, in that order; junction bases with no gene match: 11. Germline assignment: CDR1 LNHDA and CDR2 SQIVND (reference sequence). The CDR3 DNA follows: TGTGCCAGTACCCCTCCCCACAGGGGTAATGGCTACACCTTC. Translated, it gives CASTPPHRGNGYTF.

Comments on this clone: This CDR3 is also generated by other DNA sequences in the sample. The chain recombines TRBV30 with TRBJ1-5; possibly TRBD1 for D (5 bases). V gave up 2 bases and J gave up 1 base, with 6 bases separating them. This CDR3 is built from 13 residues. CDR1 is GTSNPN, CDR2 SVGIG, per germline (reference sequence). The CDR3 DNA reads TGTGCCTGGAGTCGGGGGAGCAATCAGCCCCAGCATTTT. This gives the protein CAWSRGSNQPQHF.

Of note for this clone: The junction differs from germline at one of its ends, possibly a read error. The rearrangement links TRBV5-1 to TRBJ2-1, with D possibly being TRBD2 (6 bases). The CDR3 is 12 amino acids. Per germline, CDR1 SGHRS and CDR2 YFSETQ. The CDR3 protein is CASSLAEGEQFF. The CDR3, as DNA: TGTGCCAGCAGCTTGGCGGAGGGGGAGCAGTTCTTC.